These 12 T cell receptor beta chains originate from one sample sequenced in a study of technical replicates of blood from a few donors. The data were produced by immunoSEQ multiplex PCR, yet TCRdb's version contains in-frame clones alone and is incomplete. The table lists roughly 13,000 clones, approximately 95% of them singletons, with approximately 7.4% in the top ten. The sequenced sample was PBMCs. These receptors were obtained from a human donor in good health.

This sequence joins TRBV10-3 and TRBJ2-1, with a tentative D call TRBD1 (5 bases). The length of the CDR3 is 14 residues. The V gene lost 11 bases and the J gene lost 4 bases, with 18 bases spanning the gap. Germline lookup yields CDR1 ENHRY and CDR2 SYGVKD. The CDR3 bases are TGTGCCGCGCGCCGGACACTTACTTACAATGAGCAGTTCTTC. Residues: CAARRTLTYNEQFF.

This chain connects TRBV9 to TRBJ1-1; unclear D gene. The CDR3 contains 15 residues. Deletions cut 0 bases from V and 2 bases from J, with 11 bases between. Germline V gene sequence: CDR1 SGDLS, CDR2 YYNGEE. In nucleotides, the CDR3 is TGTGCCAGCAGCGTAGGTTGGTCTAGAAACACTGAAGCTTTCTTT. This gives the protein CASSVGWSRNTEAFF.

The V gene is TRBV19, the J gene TRBJ1-5; no definite D call. Between the trimmed V and J ends, which lost 2 bases and 7 bases, there was a span of 15 bases. Per the germline V gene, CDR1 is LNHDA and CDR2 is SQIVND (reference sequence). This CDR3 comprises 15 residues. The CDR3 loop is CASSITIGVGQPQHF. The CDR3 DNA sequence: TGTGCCAGTAGTATAACGATAGGAGTAGGACAGCCCCAGCATTTT.

V is TRBV7-2 and J is TRBJ2-7; 10 bases line up with TRBD2. The CDR3 is 14 residues long. J was trimmed by 2 bases and V by 2 bases; bases with no gene match: 0. Germline V gene data show CDR1 as SGHTA and CDR2 as FQGNSA. CDR3 sequence reads: CASSLLAGAYEQYF. DNA of the CDR3: TGTGCCAGCAGCTTACTAGCGGGAGCCTACGAGCAGTACTTC.

The chain joins TRBV2 to TRBJ2-7; 7 bases fit TRBD2. The CDR3 runs 13 residues. V was clipped by 6 bases and J by 6 bases; unmatched bases: 8. Per the germline V gene, CDR1 is SNHLY and CDR2 is FYNNEI. The chain's CDR3 is CASRATSLAEQYF. In DNA, the CDR3 is TGTGCCAGCAGGGCGACTAGCTTGGCCGAGCAGTACTTC.

This chain connects TRBV7-9 to TRBJ2-5; no clear D. Germline assignment: CDR1 SEHNR and CDR2 FQNEAQ (reference sequence). The V and J ends lost 4 bases and 4 bases respectively, with 13 bases between them. The CDR3 is 14 amino acids. CDR3: CASSSPGLSETQYF. Here the CDR3 DNA reads TGTGCCAGCAGCTCCCCCGGGTTGTCAGAGACCCAGTACTTC.

V usage is TRBV11-2 and J usage is TRBJ2-1; 9 nucleotides align to TRBD2. CDR3 length: 15 residues. V trimming: 5 bases; J trimming: 4 bases; junction bases outside the gene matches: 6. From germline, CDR1 is SGHAT and CDR2 FQNNGV. CDR3 loop: CASSQQRGAYNEQFF. CDR3 sequence (DNA): TGTGCCAGCAGCCAACAGCGGGGGGCTTACAATGAGCAGTTCTTC.

The rearrangement links TRBV19 to TRBJ1-2; TRBD1 aligns across 8 bases. This CDR3 is built from 15 residues. The germline gives CDR1 LNHDA, CDR2 SQIVND (reference sequence). Trimming took 5 bases from V and 7 from J; bases not matched to a gene: 12. CDR3 loop: CASSVATGVLVGYTF. DNA of the CDR3: TGTGCCAGTAGTGTAGCGACAGGGGTCCTAGTTGGCTACACCTTC.

This clone occurred once. V is TRBV5-8 and J is TRBJ1-4; 7 bases map to TRBD1. The CDR3 loop spans 15 amino acids. Per the germline V gene, CDR1 is SGHTS and CDR2 is YDEGEE. The V and J ends lost 3 bases and 3 bases, in that order; junction bases with no gene match: 5. CDR3: CASSYGGQANEKLFF. In DNA, the CDR3 is TGTGCCAGCAGCTATGGTGGACAGGCTAATGAAAAACTGTTTTTT.

The rearrangement joins TRBV6-5 to TRBJ2-2; tentative D call: TRBD2 (5 bases). With 6 bases removed from V and 1 base from J, the gap between germline ends came to 12 bases. The CDR3 length is 15 residues. CDR1 is MNHEY, CDR2 SVGAGI, per germline. CDR3 sequence reads: CASSLLGENTGELFF. CDR3 nucleotides: TGTGCCAGCAGCCTCCTCGGGGAGAACACCGGGGAGCTGTTTTTT.

For the CDR3, the DNA is TGTGCCAGCAGCCCCCGACGCGGTAGCACAGATACGCAGTATTTT. It translates to CASSPRRGSTDTQYF. The chain combines TRBV5-4 with TRBJ2-3; the D is unclear. The V gene's germline CDR1 is SGHNT and CDR2 YYREEE (reference sequence). The CDR3 contains 15 residues. Trimming took off 4 bases at V and 0 bases at J, with 12 bases between the two ends.

The chain couples TRBV6-5 to TRBJ2-3; 8 nucleotides line up with TRBD2. Germline trimming cut 6 bases from V and 5 bases from J; bases unmatched to any gene: 7. Per the germline V gene, CDR1 is MNHEY and CDR2 is SVGAGI. There are 14 residues in the CDR3. The CDR3 protein is CASSLSGRGDTQYF. DNA of the CDR3: TGTGCCAGCAGCCTCAGCGGGAGAGGAGATACGCAGTATTTT.